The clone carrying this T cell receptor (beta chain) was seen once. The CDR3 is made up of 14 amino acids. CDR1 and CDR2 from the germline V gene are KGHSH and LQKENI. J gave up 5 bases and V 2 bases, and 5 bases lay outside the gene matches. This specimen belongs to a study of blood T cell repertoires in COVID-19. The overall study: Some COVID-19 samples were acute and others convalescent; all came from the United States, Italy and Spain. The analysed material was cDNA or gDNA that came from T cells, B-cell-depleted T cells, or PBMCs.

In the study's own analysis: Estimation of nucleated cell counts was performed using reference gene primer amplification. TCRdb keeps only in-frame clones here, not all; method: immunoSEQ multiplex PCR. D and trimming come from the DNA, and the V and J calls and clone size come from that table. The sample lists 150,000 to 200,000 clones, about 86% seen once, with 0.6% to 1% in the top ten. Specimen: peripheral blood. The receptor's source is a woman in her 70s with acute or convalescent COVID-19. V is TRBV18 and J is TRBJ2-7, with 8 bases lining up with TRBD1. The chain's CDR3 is CASSPRQGLDEQYF. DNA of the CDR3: TGTGCCAGCTCACCAAGACAGGGGCTCGACGAGCAGTACTTC.